The 2 T cell receptor beta chains in this list originate from one sample, sequenced in a study of blood T cell repertoires in COVID-19. Some clones are missing from TCRdb's copy, which holds only in-frame ones; the method was immunoSEQ multiplex PCR. The sample includes about 330,000 clones, about nine tenths seen only once; the top ten take about 10%. Sequences were obtained from PBMCs or T cells enriched from blood (not recorded which). All receptors derive from a young woman who had recovered from COVID-19.

The genes are TRBV24-1 and TRBJ1-5; D is unresolved. The germline CDR1 and CDR2 sequences are KGHDR and SFDVKD. Trimming pared 4 bases from V and 3 bases from J, leaving 3 bases between. The CDR3 loop spans 12 amino acids. Written as DNA, the CDR3 is TGTGCCACCAGTGACAACAATCAGCCCCAGCATTTT. This gives the protein CATSDNNQPQHF.

The table lists this clone with a count of one. The V and J genes are TRBV30 and TRBJ2-7; 7 positions agree with TRBD1. Germline V gene sequence: CDR1 GTSNPN, CDR2 SVGIG (reference sequence). With V trimmed by 1 base and J by 3 bases, 0 bases remained unmatched. The CDR3 is 12 residues long. CDR3 coding DNA: TGTGCCTGGAGTGGACAGGGCTACGAGCAGTACTTC. This sequence encodes CAWSGQGYEQYF.